This TCR beta chain was sequenced for a study of cytomegalovirus exposure and HLA in healthy donors. Findings and caveats of the study: The authors excluded some V segments, including TRBV6-2 and TRBV6-3, as indistinguishable.

Though probably carrying unrecorded immune exposures, donors were nominally healthy at sampling. Points on this clone: The antigen is undetermined.

The CDR3 has 14 amino acids. CDR1 is SGHTA, CDR2 FQGNSA, per germline. V lost 2 bases and J lost 7; bases outside the gene matches: 7. PCR employed 60 Vbeta and 13 Jbeta primers. Using immunoSEQ multiplex PCR, the repertoire was profiled, and TCRdb retains in-frame clones only, with some absent. The data hold some 170,000 clones, with approximately 81% observed a single time. Specimen: PBMCs. The sequence derives from a woman aged 25 to 39 in good health and CMV-seropositive. V usage is TRBV7-2 and J usage is TRBJ1-1, with 7 nucleotides matching TRBD1. The CDR3: CASSLRQGGFEAFF. CDR3 nucleotide sequence: TGTGCCAGCAGCTTAAGACAAGGGGGCTTTGAAGCTTTCTTT.